This entry lists 25 T cell receptor beta chains sequenced from one sample in a study of T cell responses to AZD1222 COVID-19 vaccine. The protocol was immunoSEQ multiplex PCR, while the TCRdb copy is restricted to in-frame clones and leaves out a portion. The sample holds about 90,000 clones, over 75% seen once. The sample was peripheral blood, taken on day 0 of AZD1222 vaccination. The source of these receptors is an adult in good health.

This clone was observed once. The chain combines TRBV7-2 with TRBJ1-2; D perhaps matches TRBD1 (5 bases). The CDR3 has 14 amino acids. Per the germline V gene, CDR1 is SGHTA and CDR2 is FQGNSA. V was clipped by 1 base and J by 8 bases, with 14 bases between them. The CDR3 region is CASSLVHRQEGYTF. The CDR3 DNA reads as TGTGCCAGCAGCTTAGTACACAGGCAGGAGGGCTACACCTTC.

The CDR3, as DNA: TGTGCCAGCAAAAGGACTAGCGGGCGCTCCTACAATGAGCAGTTCTTC. Its translation is CASKRTSGRSYNEQFF. The chain uses TRBV27 and TRBJ2-1; 11 positions match TRBD2. Germline CDR1 MNHEY, CDR2 SMNVEV (reference sequence). The CDR3 has 16 residues. Trimming removed 7 bases from V and 0 bases from J; junction bases left unmatched: 5.

This clone was seen a few times. V usage is TRBV5-1 and J usage is TRBJ2-3, with 12 positions matching TRBD1. The CDR3 extends over 18 amino acids. V shed 4 bases, J shed 3 bases, and the junction held 12 bases outside the gene matches. Per germline, CDR1 SGHRS and CDR2 YFSETQ. The CDR3 bases are TGCGCCAGCAGCAACGCCGGGACAGGGGGCCGAGGGACAGATACGCAGTATTTT. It specifies CASSNAGTGGRGTDTQYF.

The chain is built from TRBV7-9 and TRBJ2-1; TRBD2 aligns across 13 bases. Per germline, CDR1 SEHNR and CDR2 FQNEAQ (reference sequence). The CDR3 runs 15 residues. V lost 5 bases, J lost 6 bases, and 4 bases stayed unmatched. Here the CDR3 reads CASSILAGGSNEQFF. The CDR3 nucleotides read TGTGCCAGCAGCATACTAGCGGGAGGGAGCAATGAGCAGTTCTTC.

The V and J genes are TRBV14 and TRBJ1-5; no clear D gene. Per the germline V gene, CDR1 is SGHDN and CDR2 is FVKESK. CDR3 length: 18 amino acids. The V end lost 0 bases, the J end lost 11 bases, and 26 bases lay between the germline ends. CDR3 sequence (DNA): TGTGCCAGCAGCCAAGATGCGCTCGAAGGTTTAGCAATCAGCTCCCAGCATTTT. It specifies CASSQDALEGLAISSQHF.

The CDR3 sequence is CASSPQGNRNTIYF. The CDR3 DNA follows: TGTGCCAGCAGTCCCCAGGGAAATCGAAACACCATATATTTT. The chain links TRBV6-5 to TRBJ1-3; possible D gene TRBD1, 5 bases. The CDR3 contains 14 residues. Germline V lookup: CDR1 MNHEY, CDR2 SVGAGI. V was pared by 5 bases and J by 5 bases, with 13 bases between.

The CDR3 reads CASSPSVQGAAGELFF. The DNA for the CDR3 is TGCGCCAGCAGCCCATCTGTACAGGGGGCGGCCGGGGAGCTGTTTTTT. The chain recombines TRBV5-1 with TRBJ2-2; 9 nucleotides align to TRBD1. The CDR3 covers 16 residues. CDR1 and CDR2 from the germline V gene are SGHRS and YFSETQ. After removal of 4 bases from V and 6 bases from J, the junction contained 10 bases not matched to a gene.

The chain couples TRBV5-4 to TRBJ2-1; the D is unclear. The germline V gene has CDR1 SGHNT and CDR2 YYREEE (reference sequence). The ends were cut back, 6 bases at V and 0 bases at J, with 13 bases in the middle. CDR3 length equals 15 residues. CDR3 bases: TGTGCCAGCACCGATGACATGAGCTCCTACAATGAGCAGTTCTTC. Translated: CASTDDMSSYNEQFF. Full variable domain (remainder filled in from reference TRBV5-4 and TRBJ2-1): ETGVTQSPTHLIKTRGQQVTLRCSSQSGHNTVSWYQQALGQGPQFIFQYYREEENGRGNFPPRFSGLQFPNYSSELNVNALELDDSALYLCASTDDMSSYNEQFFGPGTRLTVL.

This rearrangement joins TRBV7-2 to TRBJ2-1, with TRBD2 matching 7 bases. Trimming took 3 bases from V and 6 from J; bases not matched to a gene: 2. Germline-derived CDR1 and CDR2 are SGHTA and FQGNSA. The CDR3 consists of 13 residues. The CDR3, as DNA: TGTGCCAGCAGCTTGGGACTACTCAATGAGCAGTTCTTC. Its translation is CASSLGLLNEQFF.

This clone was seen only a few times. V gene TRBV5-5 combines with J gene TRBJ1-2, with D unclear. Germline values: CDR1 SGHKS, CDR2 YYEKEE (reference sequence). The CDR3 contains 15 residues. V dropped 4 bases and J dropped 5 bases, with 18 bases sitting between them. CDR3 DNA: TGTGCCAGCAGCGGCGGCCGGGGATCGTGGTATGGCTACACCTTC. Translation gives CASSGGRGSWYGYTF.

The rearrangement links TRBV30 to TRBJ2-1, with 7 bases that match TRBD1. With V trimmed by 3 bases and J by 0 bases, 17 bases remained unmatched. There are 19 residues in the CDR3. The V gene's germline CDR1 is GTSNPN and CDR2 SVGIG (reference sequence). The DNA of the CDR3 is TGTGCCTGGAGCCCTAAAGGACAGGATGGCCCTTACTCCTACAATGAGCAGTTCTTC. Translated, it gives CAWSPKGQDGPYSYNEQFF.

This chain uses TRBV11-2 with TRBJ2-1, with TRBD2 matching over 10 bases. Trimming removed 5 bases from V and 9 bases from J; junction bases left unmatched: 10. CDR1 SGHAT and CDR2 FQNNGV come from the germline V gene. This CDR3 comprises 15 residues. CDR3 nucleotide sequence: TGTGCCAGCAGCATTGGGCTAGCGGGAGACGGTGAGCAGTTCTTC. Protein sequence: CASSIGLAGDGEQFF. The whole variable domain, filled in from reference TRBV11-2 and TRBJ2-1, reads EAGVAQSPRYKIIEKRQSVAFWCNPISGHATLYWYQQILGQGPKLLIQFQNNGVVDDSQLPKDRFSAERLKGVDSTLKIQPAKLEDSAVYLCASSIGLAGDGEQFFGPGTRLTVL.

The rearrangement uses TRBV19 and TRBJ1-5; no clear D. The CDR3 spans 12 residues. From germline, CDR1 is LNHDA and CDR2 SQIVND (reference sequence). V lost 3 bases and J lost 7, with 7 bases in between. CDR3 sequence (DNA): TGTGCCAGTAGTATCGGGAGCCAGCCCCAGCATTTT. Protein sequence: CASSIGSQPQHF.

V is TRBV4-2 and J is TRBJ1-1; tentatively, D is TRBD1 (6 bases). The length of the CDR3 is 15 residues. Trimming shortened V by 0 bases and J by 8 bases, and 16 bases separated the two germline ends. Germline V gene sequence: CDR1 LGHNA, CDR2 YNFKEQ. CDR3 DNA sequence: TGTGCCAGCAGCCAAGATAACACCGGGACAACGGAAGCTTTCTTT. This translates into CASSQDNTGTTEAFF.

The chain links TRBV28 to TRBJ1-2; TRBD1 matches at 8 bases. This CDR3 region has 15 residues. V was pared by 3 bases and J by 7 bases, with 10 bases of the junction left unmatched. Germline CDR1 reads MDHEN; CDR2 reads SYDVKM. The DNA of the CDR3 is TGTGCCAGCAGTTTGGGGCAGGGGGCATTCTCTGGCTACACCTTC. Amino acids: CASSLGQGAFSGYTF.

The chain recombines TRBV21-1 with TRBJ2-2; the table's D call of TRBD2 was not tested on the DNA. TRBV21-1 is labeled a pseudogene. The CDR3 contains 18 residues. The CDR3, as DNA: TGTGCCAGCAGCAACCCTCAACTAGCGGCCACGAACACCGGGGAGCTGTTTTTT. Protein product: CASSNPQLAATNTGELFF.

V usage is TRBV12-5 and J usage is TRBJ1-1; D remains unclear. CDR1 LGHNT and CDR2 FRNRAP come from the germline V gene. Trimming cost V 0 bases and J 1 base, with 6 bases left between them. The CDR3 loop spans 14 amino acids. Here the CDR3 reads CASGLVAENTEAFF. The CDR3 DNA reads TGTGCTAGTGGTTTGGTAGCAGAGAACACTGAAGCTTTCTTT.

The table lists this clone with a count of one. The V call is TRBV6-1, the J call TRBJ1-4, with D possibly being TRBD1 (6 bases). The V gene's germline CDR1 is MNHNS and CDR2 SASEGT. The CDR3 sequence is 17 residues long. Trimming took off 1 base at V and 4 bases at J, with 16 bases between the two ends. The CDR3 sequence is CASSEGGVPRGNEKLFF. The CDR3, as DNA: TGTGCCAGCAGTGAAGGAGGAGTGCCCAGGGGTAATGAAAAACTGTTTTTT.

The chain carries TRBV9 and TRBJ2-7, with a tentative D call TRBD1 (5 bases). The CDR3 runs 13 residues. Trimming pared 4 bases from V and 6 bases from J, leaving 14 bases between. Germline lookup yields CDR1 SGDLS and CDR2 YYNGEE. The chain's CDR3 is CASSPQGWGEQYF. DNA of the CDR3: TGTGCCAGCAGCCCCCAGGGTTGGGGCGAGCAGTACTTC.

J is TRBJ1-2 and V is TRBV5-1; 8 nucleotides line up with TRBD1. This CDR3 has 13 amino acids. Unmatched junction bases numbered 8, after V lost 3 bases and J lost 10 bases. CDR1 and CDR2 from the germline V gene are SGHRS and YFSETQ. The DNA for the CDR3 is TGCGCCAGCAGCTCCCAGGGGGCCCTCTACTACACCTTC. It codes for CASSSQGALYYTF.

The chain links TRBV11-2 to TRBJ2-1, with D unclear. The germline V gene encodes CDR1 SGHAT and CDR2 FQNNGV. The length of the CDR3 is 16 residues. The V end was cut by 4 bases, the J end by 6 bases, with 19 bases between. The DNA of the CDR3 is TGTGCCAGCAGCTCTAACCGCCTGAATACGGGCAATGAGCAGTTCTTC. Its protein is CASSSNRLNTGNEQFF. The entire variable domain, with the rest obtained from reference TRBV11-2 and TRBJ2-1, is as follows: EAGVAQSPRYKIIEKRQSVAFWCNPISGHATLYWYQQILGQGPKLLIQFQNNGVVDDSQLPKDRFSAERLKGVDSTLKIQPAKLEDSAVYLCASSSNRLNTGNEQFFGPGTRLTVL.

V usage is TRBV6-5 and J usage is TRBJ1-1, with D tentatively TRBD1 (6 bases). V was pared by 8 bases and J by 1 base, with 8 bases between. Germline lookup yields CDR1 MNHEY and CDR2 SVGAGI. CDR3 length equals 12 residues. This CDR3 is CASGQSNTEAFF. CDR3 sequence (DNA): TGTGCCAGCGGACAGTCGAACACTGAAGCTTTCTTT.

The chain combines TRBV6-1 with TRBJ2-7, with D unresolved. There are 16 residues in the CDR3. The germline gives CDR1 MNHNS, CDR2 SASEGT. Trimming shortened V by 4 bases and J by 4 bases, and 20 bases separated the two germline ends. The CDR3 nucleotides read TGTGCCAGCAGTGGACGGTTGTCTAGGGTCTTGTACGAGCAGTACTTC. Encoded protein: CASSGRLSRVLYEQYF.

The chain couples TRBV7-9 to TRBJ2-2; 7 nucleotides agree with TRBD1. CDR3 length: 14 amino acids. V lost 5 bases and J lost 9; bases outside the gene matches: 9. Germline V gene data show CDR1 as SEHNR and CDR2 as FQNEAQ (reference sequence). CDR3 in DNA: TGTGCCAGCAGCCTAAACAGGGGCGCCTGGGAGCTGTTTTTT. This translates into CASSLNRGAWELFF. The entire variable domain, with the rest obtained from reference TRBV7-9 and TRBJ2-2, is as follows: DTGVSQNPRHKITKRGQNVTFRCDPISEHNRLYWYRQTLGQGPEFLTYFQNEAQLEKSRLLSDRFSAERPKGSFSTLEIQRTEQGDSAMYLCASSLNRGAWELFFGEGSRLTVL.

The rearrangement joins TRBV12-3 or TRBV12-4 to TRBJ1-1; D remains ambiguous. The CDR3 sequence is 13 residues long. V shed 6 bases and J shed 0 bases, with 8 bases lying between them. This CDR3 reads CASSPWMNTEAFF. The CDR3 coding sequence is TGTGCCAGCAGCCCCTGGATGAACACTGAAGCTTTCTTT.